The source of this T cell receptor (beta chain) is a study of T cell responses to AZD1222 COVID-19 vaccine (dated by TCRdb to about 2021). In the study overall: AZD1222 recipients with second doses at about 4 weeks or about 12 weeks were pooled, because spike-specific TCR depth and breadth did not differ between schedules. A total of 233 trial participants underwent TCR sequencing, of whom under 220 had received two doses of AZD1222 and some 25 had received two doses of the MenACWY control vaccine. Enrollment into the trials was organized by age into subgroups of 18-55, 56-69 and 70-plus years, and those subgroups contained around 150, 28 and 57 TCR-sequenced participants, respectively. General study outcomes and caveats: Participants were mostly white British, with more females than males. The authors suggested clonal diversity may have been underestimated. CD4 TCRs associated with the vaccine covered the entire spike protein, and the dominant responses were in regions 160-218 and 743-854. After two AZD1222 doses, both the breadth and the depth of spike-specific TCRs were significantly higher than at day 0 and than in MenACWY recipients. Conclusions about previously exposed vaccinees are limited, since just 5 or 6 AZD1222 recipients were seropositive for SARS-CoV-2 at baseline. In the small 56-69-year group, the increase in depth fell short of significance, most likely because of low power. Reportedly, almost half of the unique spike-specific TCRs recognized epitopes lying outside the regions that are mutated in the B.1.351 and B.1.1.7 variants. Because no day 14 peak-response samples were available, repertoires were characterized only after the peak T cell response.

Turning to this clone: Its antigen remains unidentified. Base qualities were left out, and no much larger clone turns up one base away.

The CDR3 regions of human TCRbeta chains were analyzed by immunosequencing. In the original analysis: TCRs in the repertoires were compared against a reference library of SARS-CoV-2-specific TCRs that had been generated with the MIRA antigen-specificity platform. Breadth meant the fraction of unique TCRs that were SARS-CoV-2-associated, whereas depth meant the fraction of total T cells that were SARS-CoV-2-associated. Using the MIRA data, every spike-specific TCR was mapped to the spike region that the TCR reacted to and assigned to either a CD4 or a CD8 class. Log10-transformed breadth and depth values were compared by one-way ANOVA with Sidak's multiple comparisons tests. Sourced from immuneACCESS, this table was stored by TCRdb with only in-frame sequences that have V and J called. A share of the clones is absent; for the studies checked, an unresolved V gene accounts for under half, and the remainder has no known explanation. V, J and clone size reflect that table, while D and trimming were determined from the DNA. The sample data list 150,000 to 200,000 clones, and 90% of these were observed just once. Approximately 3% of the sample is in the top ten clones.

According to the study, the label for this sample's time point signals: baseline before first vaccination. Vaccinee samples came from UK trials COV001 and COV002, including a single-blind randomized controlled phase 2/3 trial of AZD1222 (ChAdOx1 nCoV-19) in healthy adults. Trial participant PBMC samples were collected at day 0 and day 28 after the second dose for TCRbeta chain sequencing. There are 15 amino acids in the CDR3, from cysteine to phenylalanine inclusive. Of the read, only the CDR3 DNA is kept; its 45 bases are in frame from base 1. Sequences MNHEY (CDR1) and SMNVEV (CDR2) are obtained from the germline V gene (reference sequence). V is cut by 0 bases and J by 8 bases, and the space between the germline ends is 13 bases.

This specimen was peripheral blood, taken on day 0 of AZD1222 vaccination. The V and J segments used are TRBV27 and TRBJ1-4, with no reliable assignment of the D segment. The clonotype originates from an adult in good health. This receptor carries the CDR3 CASSLSWAIGEKLFF. The DNA reads as follows: TGTGCCAGCAGTTTATCTTGGGCTATAGGAGAAAAACTGTTTTTT.